The next 5 T cell receptor beta chains were all read from a single sample in a study of cytomegalovirus exposure and HLA in healthy donors. PCR amplification relied on 60 Vbeta primers (plus 13 Jbeta primers). Clones were sequenced by immunoSEQ multiplex PCR, and TCRdb holds only the in-frame ones, with some missing. Its listing shows some 130,000 clones. Specimen: PBMCs. The receptors were sampled from a man aged 18 to 30 in good health and CMV-seronegative.

In nucleotides, the CDR3 is TGTGCCAGCAGTGAACAGGGGGCGTCGGCAGATACGCAGTATTTT. Translation: CASSEQGASADTQYF. The chain couples TRBV6-4 to TRBJ2-3, with 9 bases that match TRBD1. J was trimmed by 4 bases and V by 3 bases; bases with no gene match: 5. CDR1 is MRHNA, CDR2 SNTAGT, per germline. This CDR3 is 15 amino acids long.

The chain carries TRBV2 and TRBJ2-1; D possibly corresponds to TRBD2 (5 bases). The CDR3 length is 13 residues. The V end lost 3 bases, the J end lost 4 bases, and 7 bases lay between the germline ends. Germline V gene sequence: CDR1 SNHLY, CDR2 FYNNEI. Written as DNA, the CDR3 is TGTGCCAGCAGTGAGGAGGCTTACAATGAGCAGTTCTTC. It codes for CASSEEAYNEQFF.

This chain connects TRBV10-3 to TRBJ2-5; 11 nucleotides agree with TRBD2. The germline V gene encodes CDR1 ENHRY and CDR2 SYGVKD. This CDR3 is built from 16 residues. Germline trimming cut 4 bases from V and 2 bases from J; bases unmatched to any gene: 6. Written as DNA, the CDR3 is TGTGCCATCAGTGTCGGGACTAGCGGAGAGCAAGAGACCCAGTACTTC. Encoded protein: CAISVGTSGEQETQYF.

The chain employs TRBV7-2 and TRBJ1-2; D is uncertain. Germline CDR1 SGHTA, CDR2 FQGNSA. The CDR3 is 14 amino acids. V shed 5 bases and J shed 8 bases, with 18 bases lying between them. The CDR3 DNA is TGTGCCAGCAGCACACAAGGCGGGTTTGAGGGCTACACCTTC. It yields the protein CASSTQGGFEGYTF.

V gene TRBV6-5 combines with J gene TRBJ1-2; D call uncertain. CDR3 length: 13 residues. Trimming took off 7 bases at V and 6 bases at J, with 15 bases between the two ends. Germline loops: CDR1 MNHEY, CDR2 SVGAGI. The chain's CDR3 is CASMLLGRNGYTF. The CDR3 DNA sequence: TGTGCCAGCATGTTATTGGGCCGGAATGGCTACACCTTC.